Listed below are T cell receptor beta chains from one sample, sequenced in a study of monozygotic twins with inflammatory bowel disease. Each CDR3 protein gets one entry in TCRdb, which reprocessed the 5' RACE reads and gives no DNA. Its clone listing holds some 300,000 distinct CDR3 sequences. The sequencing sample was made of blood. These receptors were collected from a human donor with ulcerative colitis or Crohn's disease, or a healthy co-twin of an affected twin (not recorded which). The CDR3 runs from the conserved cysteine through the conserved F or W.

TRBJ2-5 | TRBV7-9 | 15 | CASSLLTGFQETQYF
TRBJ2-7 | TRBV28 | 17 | CASSPLGERLSSYEQYF
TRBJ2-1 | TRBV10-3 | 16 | CAISDPLAPTVDEQFF
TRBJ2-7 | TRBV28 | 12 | CASSSDKPEQYF
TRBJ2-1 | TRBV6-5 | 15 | CASSLRGASNNEQFF
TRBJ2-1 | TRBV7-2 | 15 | CASSTRPSSYNEQFF
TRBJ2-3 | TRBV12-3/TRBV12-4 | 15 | CASSPPGLAYDTQYF
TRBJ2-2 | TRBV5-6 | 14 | CASSLVEGTGELFF
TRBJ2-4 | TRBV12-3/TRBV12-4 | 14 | CASTPRGSKNIQYF
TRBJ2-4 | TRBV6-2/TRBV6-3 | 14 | CASSFRGGKNIQYF